Included here is one T cell receptor (beta chain) sequence, with context. The study drew participants aged about 18 to 89 years from 20 to 30 US areas. Participant-given clinical history determined each cohort assignment. In Cohort 3, a recovered donor had either two negative PCRs, clearance, or symptom resolution. TCRdb's copy holds only in-frame clones and misses some; the assay was immunoSEQ multiplex PCR. This table holds roughly 400,000 clones, less than 95% found once. CDR1 is ENHRY, CDR2 SYGVKD, per germline. The CDR3 extends over 15 amino acids. V lost 4 bases, J lost 8 bases, and 13 bases stayed unmatched. The data belong to a study of blood T cell repertoires in COVID-19.

The source of this sequence is a man younger than 30 who had recovered from COVID-19. The chain is built from TRBV10-3 and TRBJ1-2; 7 bases map to TRBD1. Sequencing was performed on PBMCs or T cells enriched from blood (not recorded which). CDR3 region: CAISGGSGGSEGYTF. CDR3 DNA sequence: TGTGCCATCAGTGGGGGGTCAGGGGGTTCAGAAGGCTACACCTTC.